This passage covers 23 T cell receptor beta chains from one sample sequenced in a study of cytomegalovirus exposure and HLA in healthy donors. The PCR was carried out with 60 Vbeta primers and 13 Jbeta primers. Repertoires were generated with immunoSEQ multiplex PCR, while TCRdb's copy carries only in-frame clones and drops some. Among some 200,000 clones listed, 70% were seen once. Sequenced sample: PBMCs. The source is a man in his forties in good health and CMV-seropositive.

This chain joins TRBV5-1 and TRBJ2-1; no definite D call. Germline V lookup: CDR1 SGHRS, CDR2 YFSETQ. Trimming stripped 4 bases from V and 2 bases from J, with 16 bases between. The CDR3 consists of 16 residues. CDR3: CASSQRTYVAYNEQFF. In DNA, the CDR3 is TGCGCCAGCAGCCAAAGAACTTACGTGGCCTACAATGAGCAGTTCTTC.

V usage is TRBV6-1 and J usage is TRBJ2-7, with D perhaps matching TRBD1 (6 bases). The CDR3 totals 14 residues. From germline, CDR1 is MNHNS and CDR2 SASEGT. Deletions cut 6 bases from V and 3 bases from J, with 15 bases between. In DNA, the CDR3 is TGTGCCAGCAGCCCACAGGGATCTTTCTACGAGCAGTACTTC. It encodes CASSPQGSFYEQYF.

The chain is built from TRBV7-2 and TRBJ2-1; 9 nucleotides line up with TRBD1. CDR3 length: 15 residues. CDR1 and CDR2 (germline): SGHTA, FQGNSA. Germline trimming cut 5 bases from V and 9 bases from J; bases unmatched to any gene: 11. The CDR3 spells CASSRQGEIIFEQFF. The CDR3, as DNA: TGTGCCAGCAGCAGACAGGGGGAAATAATATTTGAGCAGTTCTTC.

This clone has more than one count but fewer than ten. V is TRBV5-6 and J is TRBJ1-6; a weak D match, TRBD1 (6 bases). The CDR3 is 15 residues long. Germline V gene sequence: CDR1 SGHDT, CDR2 YYEEEE. V dropped 0 bases and J dropped 10 bases, with 14 bases sitting between them. The CDR3 loop reads CASSLGTASGSPLHF. The CDR3 bases are TGTGCCAGCAGCTTGGGGACAGCTTCAGGGTCACCCCTCCACTTT.

The chain recombines TRBV7-2 with TRBJ1-1, with TRBD1 matching over 7 bases. V shed 0 bases, J shed 11 bases, and the junction held 6 bases outside the gene matches. This CDR3 is 13 amino acids long. In germline, CDR1 is SGHTA, CDR2 FQGNSA. Written as DNA, the CDR3 is TGTGCCAGCAGCTTAGCGGGTAGGGGGCATGCTTTCTTT. Protein sequence: CASSLAGRGHAFF.

The chain uses TRBV10-3 and TRBJ1-2, with 7 nucleotides matching TRBD1. CDR1 and CDR2 (germline): ENHRY, SYGVKD. The CDR3 contains 15 residues. V shed 3 bases and J 4 bases; nucleotides not matched to a gene: 8. CDR3 amino acids: CAISESGTAPYGYTF. The CDR3 DNA follows: TGTGCCATCAGTGAATCGGGGACAGCCCCCTATGGCTACACCTTC.

The chain recombines TRBV13 with TRBJ2-3; D is perhaps TRBD1 (5 bases). Trimming removed 0 bases at V and 3 bases at J, with 10 bases between. Germline lookup yields CDR1 PRHDT and CDR2 FYEKMQ (reference sequence). The CDR3 extends over 15 amino acids. The CDR3 is CASSLGQGLTDTQYF. Written as DNA, the CDR3 is TGTGCCAGCAGCTTAGGTCAGGGTTTAACAGATACGCAGTATTTT. Combining the CDR3 with reference TRBV13 and TRBJ2-3 gives the whole variable domain AAGVIQSPRHLIKEKRETATLKCYPIPRHDTVYWYQQGPGQDPQFLISFYEKMQSDKGSIPDRFSAQQFSDYHSELNMSSLELGDSALYFCASSLGQGLTDTQYFGPGTRLTVL.

This chain uses TRBV5-1 with TRBJ2-4, with TRBD2 identical over 9 bases. V lost 0 bases, J lost 7 bases, and 2 bases stayed unmatched. The CDR3 length is 14 residues. CDR1 SGHRS and CDR2 YFSETQ come from the germline V gene. The CDR3 is CASSLEREVNIQYF. The DNA for the CDR3 is TGCGCCAGCAGCTTGGAGCGGGAGGTGAACATTCAGTACTTC.

The chain recombines TRBV5-6 with TRBJ2-3, with D possibly being TRBD1 (6 bases). Trimming cost V 3 bases and J 6 bases, with 14 bases left between them. The CDR3 is 14 amino acids. Germline-derived CDR1 and CDR2 are SGHDT and YYEEEE. CDR3 loop: CASSSMGASDTQYF. The CDR3 coding sequence is TGTGCCAGCAGCTCCATGGGGGCGTCGGATACGCAGTATTTT.

The CDR3 nucleotides read TGCGCCAGCAGCCAAGATTTGCCACCCGGGTCCGACTACGAGCAGTACTTC. It yields the protein CASSQDLPPGSDYEQYF. The chain uses TRBV4-1 and TRBJ2-7; D is ambiguous. In germline, CDR1 is MGHRA, CDR2 YSYEKL. The CDR3 sequence is 17 residues long. V was cut by 0 bases and J by 3 bases, with 18 bases left in between.

The CDR3: CASSFLPYQETQYF. Here the CDR3 DNA reads TGTGCCAGCAGTTTTCTCCCGTACCAAGAGACCCAGTACTTC. V usage is TRBV27 and J usage is TRBJ2-5; D remains ambiguous. Trimming took 3 bases from V and 0 from J, leaving 8 bases between them. The length of the CDR3 is 14 residues. Germline CDR1 reads MNHEY; CDR2 reads SMNVEV (reference sequence).

The V and J genes are TRBV10-3 and TRBJ2-1; the match to TRBD1 covers 8 bases. After removal of 5 bases from V and 1 base from J, the junction contained 4 bases not matched to a gene. Germline assignment: CDR1 ENHRY and CDR2 SYGVKD. This CDR3 is 15 amino acids long. CDR3: CAISSGQVSYNEQFF. Here the CDR3 DNA reads TGTGCCATCAGTTCGGGACAGGTATCCTACAATGAGCAGTTCTTC.

The CDR3 reads CASDRQDAYNEQFF. For the CDR3, the DNA is TGTGCCAGCGATAGACAGGATGCCTACAATGAGCAGTTCTTC. The rearrangement links TRBV7-9 to TRBJ2-1; a weak D match, TRBD1 (6 bases). The CDR3 is made up of 14 amino acids. The germline V gene has CDR1 SEHNR and CDR2 FQNEAQ (reference sequence). V shed 8 bases and J shed 2 bases, with 13 bases lying between them.

The chain has TRBV5-4 and TRBJ1-1; 11 bases align to TRBD1. Germline CDR1 reads SGHNT; CDR2 reads YYREEE (reference sequence). The CDR3 runs to 14 residues. Trimming cost V 3 bases and J 5 bases; bases outside gene matches: 3. CDR3 DNA sequence: TGTGCCAGCAGCTGGGGGACAGGGGGGACTGAAGCTTTCTTT. It encodes CASSWGTGGTEAFF.

The chain is built from TRBV4-1 and TRBJ2-7, with D maybe TRBD2 (6 bases). Per the germline V gene, CDR1 is MGHRA and CDR2 is YSYEKL. The CDR3 runs 17 residues. V was clipped by 1 base and J by 1 base, with 17 bases between them. CDR3 DNA: TGCGCCAGCAGCCAAGGTCTGCGGGGATTCAGATCCTACGAGCAGTACTTC. Translation gives CASSQGLRGFRSYEQYF.

The genes are TRBV28 and TRBJ1-2; D is perhaps TRBD1 (5 bases). V shed 2 bases and J shed 7 bases, with 23 bases lying between them. The CDR3 runs to 17 residues. Germline values: CDR1 MDHEN, CDR2 SYDVKM. The CDR3 DNA follows: TGTGCCAGCAGTTTACCCGACTGGGGCAGCCCCGAAAGTGGCTACACCTTC. It codes for CASSLPDWGSPESGYTF.

The chain has TRBV25-1 and TRBJ2-1; D is possibly TRBD1 (6 bases). Germline CDR1 reads MGHDK; CDR2 reads SYGVNS. The germline V and J ends were trimmed by 4 bases and 7 bases, with 14 bases remaining between them. The CDR3 runs to 14 residues. CDR3 protein: CASSGAGEWNEQFF. CDR3 coding DNA: TGTGCCAGCAGTGGGGCAGGGGAGTGGAATGAGCAGTTCTTC.

The J gene is TRBJ2-4, the V gene TRBV28, with no clear D. This CDR3 has 13 residues. Per germline, CDR1 MDHEN and CDR2 SYDVKM. Trimming removed 4 bases from V and 8 bases from J, with 12 bases in between. CDR3 in amino acids: CASSSTRRDIQYF. DNA of the CDR3: TGTGCCAGCAGTTCCACACGACGGGACATTCAGTACTTC.

V and J are TRBV18 and TRBJ1-6; D not certain. The CDR3 contains 15 residues. The V and J ends lost 3 bases and 7 bases respectively, with 13 bases between them. Germline CDR1 reads KGHSH; CDR2 reads LQKENI. The CDR3 protein is CASSPTRTGNSPLHF. CDR3 sequence (DNA): TGTGCCAGCTCACCGACTAGGACGGGAAATTCACCCCTCCACTTT. The full variable domain, rest sourced from reference TRBV18 and TRBJ1-6, is NAGVMQNPRHLVRRRGQEARLRCSPMKGHSHVYWYRQLPEEGLKFMVYLQKENIIDESGMPKERFSAEFPKEGPSILRIQQVVRGDSAAYFCASSPTRTGNSPLHFGNGTRLTVT.

This clone was seen just once. The chain uses TRBV5-1 and TRBJ2-1; D might be TRBD1 (6 bases). The CDR3 contains 15 residues. Germline V gene sequence: CDR1 SGHRS, CDR2 YFSETQ. With 0 bases removed from V and 6 bases from J, the gap between germline ends came to 13 bases. Written as DNA, the CDR3 is TGCGCCAGCAGCTTGGAAATTGGGACACTCAATGAGCAGTTCTTC. It is translated as CASSLEIGTLNEQFF.

The chain uses TRBV6-5 and TRBJ2-7, with D perhaps matching TRBD1 (5 bases). The germline CDR1 and CDR2 sequences are MNHEY and SVGAGI. V shed 4 bases and J shed 7 bases, with 20 bases lying between them. The CDR3 is made up of 15 amino acids. This CDR3 is CASSFSRAQEREQYF. In nucleotides, the CDR3 is TGTGCCAGCAGTTTTTCCAGGGCTCAAGAACGAGAGCAGTACTTC.

The chain employs TRBV7-2 and TRBJ1-5, with D hard to call. V dropped 1 base and J dropped 7 bases, with 11 bases sitting between them. CDR1 SGHTA and CDR2 FQGNSA come from the germline V gene. The CDR3 is made up of 14 amino acids. The CDR3 sequence: CASSLGPGYQPQHF. In DNA, the CDR3 is TGTGCCAGCAGCTTAGGACCGGGTTACCAGCCCCAGCATTTT. Filled out from reference TRBV7-2 and TRBJ1-5, the complete variable domain reads GAGVSQSPSNKVTEKGKDVELRCDPISGHTALYWYRQSLGQGLEFLIYFQGNSAPDKSGLPSDRFSAERTGGSVSTLTIQRTQQEDSAVYLCASSLGPGYQPQHFGDGTRLSIL.

The chain couples TRBV7-9 to TRBJ2-5, with D possibly being TRBD2 (6 bases). The J call is doubtful: the DNA matches TRBJ2-7 better. The CDR3 loop spans 13 amino acids. In germline, CDR1 is SEHNR, CDR2 FQNEAQ (reference sequence). The CDR3 loop is CASSSGGTYEQYF. As DNA, the CDR3 is TGTGCCAGCAGCTCCGGCGGGACCTACGAGCAGTACTTC.